This record concerns one T cell receptor (beta chain) sequence. These data come from a study of blood T cell repertoires in COVID-19. Data came from immunoSEQ multiplex PCR; TCRdb stores just in-frame clones and leaves some out. Seen here are 95,000 to 150,000 clones, about 85% observed once, and the top ten hold less than 8.5%. Germline V gene lookup returns CDR1 SGDLS and CDR2 YYNGEE. The CDR3 runs 16 residues. The V end lost 0 bases, the J end lost 5 bases, and 12 bases lay between the germline ends. This receptor was taken from a man at least 80 years old with active or convalescent COVID-19. Sequencing input: peripheral blood. The V and J genes are TRBV9 and TRBJ1-6; D is uncertain. The CDR3: CASSVVGDRNNSPLHF. CDR3 nucleotide sequence: TGTGCCAGCAGCGTAGTCGGAGATAGAAATAATTCACCCCTCCACTTT.